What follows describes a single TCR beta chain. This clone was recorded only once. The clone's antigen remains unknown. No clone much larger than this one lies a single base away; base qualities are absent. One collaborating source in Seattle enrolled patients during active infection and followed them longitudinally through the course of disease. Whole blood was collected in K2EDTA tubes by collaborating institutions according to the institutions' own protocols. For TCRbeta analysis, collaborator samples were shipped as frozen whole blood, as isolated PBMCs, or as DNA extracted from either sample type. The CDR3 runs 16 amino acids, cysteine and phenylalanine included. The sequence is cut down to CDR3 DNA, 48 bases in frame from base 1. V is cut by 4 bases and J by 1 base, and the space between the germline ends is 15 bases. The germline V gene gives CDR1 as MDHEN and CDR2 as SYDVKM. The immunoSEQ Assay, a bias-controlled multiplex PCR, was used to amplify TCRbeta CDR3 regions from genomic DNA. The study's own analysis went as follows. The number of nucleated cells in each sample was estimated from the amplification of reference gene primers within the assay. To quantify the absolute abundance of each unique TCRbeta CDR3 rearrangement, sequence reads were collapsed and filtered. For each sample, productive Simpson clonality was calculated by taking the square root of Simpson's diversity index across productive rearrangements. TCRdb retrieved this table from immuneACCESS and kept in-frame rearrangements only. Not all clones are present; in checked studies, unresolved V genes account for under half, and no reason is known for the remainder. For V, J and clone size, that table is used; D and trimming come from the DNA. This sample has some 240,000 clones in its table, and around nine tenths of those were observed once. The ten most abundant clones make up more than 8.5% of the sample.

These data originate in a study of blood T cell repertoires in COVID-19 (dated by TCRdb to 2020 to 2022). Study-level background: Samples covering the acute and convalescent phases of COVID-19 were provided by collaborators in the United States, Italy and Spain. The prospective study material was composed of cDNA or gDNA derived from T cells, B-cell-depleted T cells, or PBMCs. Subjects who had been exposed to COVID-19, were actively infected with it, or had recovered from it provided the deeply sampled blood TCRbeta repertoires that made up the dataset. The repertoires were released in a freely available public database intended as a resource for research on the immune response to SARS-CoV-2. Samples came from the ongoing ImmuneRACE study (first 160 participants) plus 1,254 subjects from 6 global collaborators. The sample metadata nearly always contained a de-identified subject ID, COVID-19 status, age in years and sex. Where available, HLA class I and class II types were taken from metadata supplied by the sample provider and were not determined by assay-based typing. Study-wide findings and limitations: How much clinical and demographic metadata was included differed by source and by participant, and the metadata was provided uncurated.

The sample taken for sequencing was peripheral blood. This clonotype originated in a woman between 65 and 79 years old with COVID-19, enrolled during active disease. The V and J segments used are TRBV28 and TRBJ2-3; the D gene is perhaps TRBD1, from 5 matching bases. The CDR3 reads CASSSSGKGGTDTQYF. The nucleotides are TGTGCCAGCAGTTCCTCAGGGAAAGGAGGCACAGATACGCAGTATTTT.